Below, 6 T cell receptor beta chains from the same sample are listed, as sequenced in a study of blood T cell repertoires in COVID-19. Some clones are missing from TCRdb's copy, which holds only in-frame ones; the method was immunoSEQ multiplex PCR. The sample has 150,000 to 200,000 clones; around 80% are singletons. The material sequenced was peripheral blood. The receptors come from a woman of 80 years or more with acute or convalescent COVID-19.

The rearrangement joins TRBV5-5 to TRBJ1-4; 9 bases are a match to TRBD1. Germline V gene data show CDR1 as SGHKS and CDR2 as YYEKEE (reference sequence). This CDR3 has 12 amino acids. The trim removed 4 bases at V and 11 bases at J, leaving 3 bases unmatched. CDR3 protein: CASSAGTGKLFF. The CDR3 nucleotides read TGTGCCAGCAGCGCTGGGACAGGGAAACTGTTTTTT.

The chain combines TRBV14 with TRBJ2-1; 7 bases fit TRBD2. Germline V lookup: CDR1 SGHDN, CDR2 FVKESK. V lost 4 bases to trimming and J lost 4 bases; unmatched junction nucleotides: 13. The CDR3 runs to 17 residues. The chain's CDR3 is CASSPSLRGRGYNEQFF. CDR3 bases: TGTGCCAGCAGCCCTTCTCTCCGCGGGAGAGGGTACAATGAGCAGTTCTTC.

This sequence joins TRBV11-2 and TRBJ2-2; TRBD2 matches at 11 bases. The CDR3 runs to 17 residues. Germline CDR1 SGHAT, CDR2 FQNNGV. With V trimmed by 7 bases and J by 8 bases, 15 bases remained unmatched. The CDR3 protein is CASTPIVGTSGRGELFF. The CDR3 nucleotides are TGTGCCAGCACTCCAATCGTCGGGACTAGCGGCCGGGGGGAGCTGTTTTTT.

The CDR3 loop reads CASSEGRTSGSQVYEQYF. The CDR3 DNA reads TGTGCCAGCAGCGAGGGACGGACTAGCGGCTCGCAGGTCTACGAGCAGTACTTC. V gene TRBV3-1 (or the pseudogene TRBV3-2) combines with J gene TRBJ2-7; TRBD2 aligns across 10 bases. Germline CDR1 reads LGHDT; CDR2 reads YNNKEL (reference sequence). The ends lost 5 bases at V and 3 bases at J; junction bases unmatched: 16. This CDR3 region has 18 residues.

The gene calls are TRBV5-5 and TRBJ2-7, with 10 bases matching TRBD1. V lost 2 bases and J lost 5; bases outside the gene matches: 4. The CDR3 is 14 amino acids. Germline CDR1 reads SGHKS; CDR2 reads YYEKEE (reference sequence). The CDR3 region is CASSFDRGQHEQYF. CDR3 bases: TGTGCCAGCAGCTTTGACAGGGGGCAACACGAGCAGTACTTC.

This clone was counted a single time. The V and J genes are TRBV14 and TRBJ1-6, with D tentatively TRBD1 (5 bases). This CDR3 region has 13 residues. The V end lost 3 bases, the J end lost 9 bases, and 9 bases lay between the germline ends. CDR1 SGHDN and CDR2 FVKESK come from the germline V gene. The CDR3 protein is CASSHRQRSPLHF. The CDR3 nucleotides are TGTGCCAGCAGCCACAGACAGCGTTCACCCCTCCACTTT.